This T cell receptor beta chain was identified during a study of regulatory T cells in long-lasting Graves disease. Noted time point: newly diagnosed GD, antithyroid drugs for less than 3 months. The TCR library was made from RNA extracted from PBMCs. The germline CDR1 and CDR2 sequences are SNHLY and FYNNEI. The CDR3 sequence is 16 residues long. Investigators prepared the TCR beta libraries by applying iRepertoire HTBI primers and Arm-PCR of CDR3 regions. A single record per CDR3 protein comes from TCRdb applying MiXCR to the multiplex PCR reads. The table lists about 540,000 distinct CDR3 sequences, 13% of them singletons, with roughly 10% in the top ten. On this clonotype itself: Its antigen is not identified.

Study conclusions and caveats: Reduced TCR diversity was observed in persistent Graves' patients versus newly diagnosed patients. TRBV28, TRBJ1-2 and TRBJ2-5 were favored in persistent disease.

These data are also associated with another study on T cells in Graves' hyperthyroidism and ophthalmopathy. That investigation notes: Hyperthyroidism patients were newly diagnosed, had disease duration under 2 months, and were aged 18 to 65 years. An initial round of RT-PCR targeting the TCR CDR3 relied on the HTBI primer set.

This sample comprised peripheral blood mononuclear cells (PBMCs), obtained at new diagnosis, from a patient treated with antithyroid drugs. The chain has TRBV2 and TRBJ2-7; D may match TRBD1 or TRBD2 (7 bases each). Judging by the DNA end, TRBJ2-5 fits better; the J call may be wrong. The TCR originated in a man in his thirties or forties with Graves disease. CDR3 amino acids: CASSERGRGQKETQYF. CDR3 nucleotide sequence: TGTGCCAGCAGTGAAAGGGGGCGGGGGCAAAAAGAGACCCAGTACTTC.